The following is a T cell receptor (beta chain) sequence with its context. This clonotype was seen ten or more times. The antigen this receptor binds is unknown. No clone much larger than this one lies a single base away; base qualities are absent. Receptors were amplified or captured by PCR. The instrument was an Illumina HiSeq 2500. To normalize quantification of the TCRbeta repertoire, the TCR libraries were built with molecular barcoding that relied on unique molecular identifiers. The raw public reads went through TCRdb reprocessing: fastp at Q25, MiXCR clone calling, in-frame beta chains kept. Rows are combined by CDR3 protein, so each entry shows the most common genes and DNA. The sample table shows about 300,000 distinct CDR3 sequences, and over 7% are seen once. 8.5% to 9.5% of the sample lies in the top ten. This sample was taken from a study of T-cell reconstitution after alpha-beta-depleted transplantation in children (dated by TCRdb to the mid-2010s). Describing the broader study: The study quantitatively tracked T-cell immune reconstitution after TCRalphabeta/CD19-depleted allogeneic hematopoietic cell transplantation in children using TCR repertoire profiling.

Per the germline V gene (reference sequence), MNHEY is the CDR1 and SMNVEV is the CDR2. Measured from the cysteine to the phenylalanine, the CDR3 is 20 residues long. Left in the record is the CDR3 DNA by itself, 60 bases read in frame from the first base. At the junction V is shortened by 6 bases and J by 4 bases; bases outside the gene matches: 25. What the authors observed across the whole study: Hyperexpanded clone frequencies declined over subsequent months; after one year, T-cell counts and TCRbeta diversity were mostly attributed to newly produced T cells. In some patients, the high TCRbeta diversity seen at day 60 was put down to recipient T cells and intrathymic progenitors that had survived conditioning. The apparently early alphabetaT-cell count recovery about two months after transplant was reportedly dependent on only several hundred rapidly expanded clones derived from non-depleted graft cells.

Sample treatment or condition, as interpreted from the label and publication: allogeneic hematopoietic cell transplantation with graft depleted of TCRalphabeta T cells and CD19 B cells. TCRalphabeta/CD19-depleted allogeneic hematopoietic cell grafts were given to the transplant recipients, all of whom were children. The rearranged chain carries TRBV27 and TRBJ2-7; a stretch of 9 junction bases matches TRBD1. Sample: peripheral blood, taken 360 days after TCRalphabeta/CD19-depleted stem cell transplant. The receptor comes from a female patient aged 2 to 10 who had a stem cell transplant for Fanconi anemia, so the T cells may come from the graft donor. In nucleotides, the sequence is TGTGCCAGCAGGCCCTTTACTCCGGGACAGGGCATGGGAACCCCTTACGAGCAGTACTTC. This codes for CASRPFTPGQGMGTPYEQYF.